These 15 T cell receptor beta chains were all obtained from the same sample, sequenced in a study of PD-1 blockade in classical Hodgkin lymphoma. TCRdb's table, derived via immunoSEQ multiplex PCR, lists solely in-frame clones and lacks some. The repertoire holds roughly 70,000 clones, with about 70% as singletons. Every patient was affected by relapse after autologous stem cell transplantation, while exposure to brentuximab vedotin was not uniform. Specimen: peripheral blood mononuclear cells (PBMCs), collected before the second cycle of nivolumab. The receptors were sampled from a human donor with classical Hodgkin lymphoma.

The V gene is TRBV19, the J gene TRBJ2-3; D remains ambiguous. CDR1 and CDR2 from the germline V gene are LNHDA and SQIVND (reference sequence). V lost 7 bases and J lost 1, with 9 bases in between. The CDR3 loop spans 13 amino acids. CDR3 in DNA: TGTGCCAGTAAGCCTCACCGCACAGATACGCAGTATTTT. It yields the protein CASKPHRTDTQYF.

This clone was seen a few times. The CDR3 loop reads CASSEWRGGQFTDTQYF. DNA for the CDR3: TGCGCCAGCTCCGAGTGGCGGGGGGGCCAGTTTACAGATACGCAGTATTTT. The chain links TRBV5-1 to TRBJ2-3; TRBD2 aligns across 9 bases. Germline-derived CDR1 and CDR2 are SGHRS and YFSETQ. This CDR3 comprises 17 residues. Trimming took 7 bases from V and 3 from J; bases not matched to a gene: 15.

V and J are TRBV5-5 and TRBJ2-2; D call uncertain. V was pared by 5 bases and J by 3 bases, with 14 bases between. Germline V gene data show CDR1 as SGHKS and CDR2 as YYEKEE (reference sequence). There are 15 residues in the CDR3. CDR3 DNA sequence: TGTGCCAGCAGTTCCGTCAATATTCACACCGGGGAGCTGTTTTTT. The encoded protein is CASSSVNIHTGELFF.

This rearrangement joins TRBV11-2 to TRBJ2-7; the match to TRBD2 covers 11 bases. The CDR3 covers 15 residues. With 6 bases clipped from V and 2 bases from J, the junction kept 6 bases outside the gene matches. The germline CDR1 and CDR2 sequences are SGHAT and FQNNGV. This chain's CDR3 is CASRGTSGSPYEQYF. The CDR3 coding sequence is TGTGCCAGCAGGGGAACTAGCGGGAGCCCCTACGAGCAGTACTTC.

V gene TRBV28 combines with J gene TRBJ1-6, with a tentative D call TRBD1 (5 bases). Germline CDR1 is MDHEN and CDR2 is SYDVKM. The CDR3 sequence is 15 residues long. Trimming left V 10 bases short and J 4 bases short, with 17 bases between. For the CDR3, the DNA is TGTGCCACCATGGGACCAACCCTGTATAATTCACCCCTCCACTTT. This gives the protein CATMGPTLYNSPLHF. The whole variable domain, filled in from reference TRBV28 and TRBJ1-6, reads DVKVTQSSRYLVKRTGEKVFLECVQDMDHENMFWYRQDPGLGLRLIYFSYDVKMKEKGDIPEGYSVSREKKERFSLILESASTNQTSMYLCATMGPTLYNSPLHFGNGTRLTVT.

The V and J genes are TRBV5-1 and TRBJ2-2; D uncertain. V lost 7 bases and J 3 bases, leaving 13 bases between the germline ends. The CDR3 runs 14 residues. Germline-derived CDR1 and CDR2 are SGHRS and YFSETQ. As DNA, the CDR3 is TGCGCCAGCGGTGGGTGGATGGACACCGGGGAGCTGTTTTTT. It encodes CASGGWMDTGELFF.

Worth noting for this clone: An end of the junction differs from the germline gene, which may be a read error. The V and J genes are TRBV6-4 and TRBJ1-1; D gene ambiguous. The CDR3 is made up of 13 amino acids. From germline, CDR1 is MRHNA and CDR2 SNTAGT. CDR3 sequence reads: CASSYSENTEAFF. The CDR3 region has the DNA TGTGCCAGCAGTTACTCAGAGAACACTGAAGCTTTCTTT.

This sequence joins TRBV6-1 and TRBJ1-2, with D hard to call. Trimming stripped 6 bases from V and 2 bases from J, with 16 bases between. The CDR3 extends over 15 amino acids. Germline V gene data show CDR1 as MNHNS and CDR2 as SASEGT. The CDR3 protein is CASSSPGRWNYGYTF. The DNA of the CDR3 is TGTGCCAGCAGCTCACCCGGACGGTGGAACTATGGCTACACCTTC.

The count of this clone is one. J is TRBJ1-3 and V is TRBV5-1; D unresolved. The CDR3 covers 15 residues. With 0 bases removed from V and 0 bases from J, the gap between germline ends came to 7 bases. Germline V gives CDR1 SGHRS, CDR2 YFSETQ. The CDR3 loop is CASSLGASSGNTIYF. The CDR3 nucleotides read TGCGCCAGCAGCTTGGGCGCCTCCTCTGGAAACACCATATATTTT.

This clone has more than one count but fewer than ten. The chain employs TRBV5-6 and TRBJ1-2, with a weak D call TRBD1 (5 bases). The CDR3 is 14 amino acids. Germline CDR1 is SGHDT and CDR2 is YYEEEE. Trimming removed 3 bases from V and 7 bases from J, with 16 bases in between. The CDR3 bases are TGTGCCAGCAGCTCACCCGGGACGGGAGCTGGCTACACCTTC. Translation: CASSSPGTGAGYTF.

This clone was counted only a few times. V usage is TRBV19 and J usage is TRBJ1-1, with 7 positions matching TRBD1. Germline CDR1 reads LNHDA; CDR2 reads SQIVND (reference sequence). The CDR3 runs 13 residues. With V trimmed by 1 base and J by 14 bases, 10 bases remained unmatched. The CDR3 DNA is TGTGCCAGTAGTATAGGACAGGGCGGGTCGGTCTTCTTT. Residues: CASSIGQGGSVFF.

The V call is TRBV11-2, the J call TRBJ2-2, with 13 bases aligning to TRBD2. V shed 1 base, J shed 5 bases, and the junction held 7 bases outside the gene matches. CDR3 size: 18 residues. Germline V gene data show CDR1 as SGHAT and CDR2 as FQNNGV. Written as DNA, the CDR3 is TGTGCCAGCAGCTTAGTTGGACTAGCGGGAGAGAAAACCGGGGAGCTGTTTTTT. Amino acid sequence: CASSLVGLAGEKTGELFF.

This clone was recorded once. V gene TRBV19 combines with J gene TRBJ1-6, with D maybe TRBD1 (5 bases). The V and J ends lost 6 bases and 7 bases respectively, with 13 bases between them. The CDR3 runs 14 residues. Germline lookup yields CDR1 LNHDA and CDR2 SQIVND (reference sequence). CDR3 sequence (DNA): TGTGCCAGTAGGCGGGGGTTGAGAAATTCACCCCTCCACTTT. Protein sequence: CASRRGLRNSPLHF.

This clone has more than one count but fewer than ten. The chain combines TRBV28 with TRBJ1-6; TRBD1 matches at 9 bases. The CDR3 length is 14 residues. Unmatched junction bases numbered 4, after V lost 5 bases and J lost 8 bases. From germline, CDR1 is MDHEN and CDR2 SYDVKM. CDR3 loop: CASSPGQGYSPLHF. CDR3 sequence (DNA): TGTGCCAGCAGTCCGGGACAGGGTTATTCACCCCTCCACTTT.

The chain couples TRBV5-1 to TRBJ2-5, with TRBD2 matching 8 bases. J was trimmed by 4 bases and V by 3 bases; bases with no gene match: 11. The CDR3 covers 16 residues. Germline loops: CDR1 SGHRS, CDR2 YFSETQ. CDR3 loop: CASSSTGTSTGETQYF. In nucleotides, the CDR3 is TGCGCCAGCAGCTCAACCGGGACTAGTACGGGAGAGACCCAGTACTTC.